Below, 30 T cell receptor beta chains from the same sample are listed, as sequenced in a study of control samples from healthy donors and cancer patients. The protocol was immunoSEQ multiplex PCR, while the TCRdb copy is restricted to in-frame clones and leaves out a portion. The profile shows fewer than 500,000 clones, around nine tenths of them singletons. Source material: PBMCs. All receptors derive from a man aged 40-49 years with head and neck cancer.

The V call is TRBV9, the J call TRBJ1-2; D perhaps matches TRBD1 (6 bases). V was trimmed by 0 bases and J by 6 bases, leaving 9 bases between them. Germline V CDR1 and CDR2: SGDLS, YYNGEE. This CDR3 has 13 residues. For the CDR3, the DNA is TGTGCCAGCAGCGTAGGCGGGGGGCATGGCTACACCTTC. This sequence encodes CASSVGGGHGYTF.

This chain links TRBV13 with TRBJ2-3; possible D gene TRBD2, 5 bases. V lost 5 bases and J 2 bases, leaving 20 bases between the germline ends. CDR1 is PRHDT, CDR2 FYEKMQ, per germline (reference sequence). The CDR3 runs to 17 residues. The CDR3 here is CASSDPGKSGTTDTQYF. CDR3 DNA: TGTGCCAGCAGCGACCCGGGCAAGAGCGGTACCACAGATACGCAGTATTTT.

This chain links TRBV19 with TRBJ2-7; D not resolved. Germline V gives CDR1 LNHDA, CDR2 SQIVND (reference sequence). Trimming left V 4 bases short and J 0 bases short, with 13 bases between. The CDR3 is 15 amino acids. The CDR3 loop is CASSTLPSTSYEQYF. CDR3 bases: TGTGCCAGTAGTACCCTACCCAGTACCTCCTACGAGCAGTACTTC.

The chain joins TRBV5-4 to TRBJ2-7; D call uncertain. The CDR3 is 13 amino acids. Trimming removed 0 bases from V and 7 bases from J, with 11 bases in between. Germline lookup yields CDR1 SGHNT and CDR2 YYREEE (reference sequence). CDR3 DNA: TGTGCCAGCAGCTTGGGAGGCCGTCGGGAGCAGTACTTC. Encoded protein: CASSLGGRREQYF.

V gene TRBV30 combines with J gene TRBJ1-2; a possible D gene is TRBD1 (5 bases). This CDR3 region has 13 residues. The V gene lost 5 bases and the J gene lost 4 bases, with 14 bases spanning the gap. Germline V gene lookup returns CDR1 GTSNPN and CDR2 SVGIG (reference sequence). The CDR3 sequence: CAWEGGGGYGYTF. CDR3 in DNA: TGTGCCTGGGAGGGCGGGGGAGGCTATGGCTACACCTTC. Full variable domain (remainder filled in from reference TRBV30 and TRBJ1-2): SQTIHQWPATLVQPVGSPLSLECTVEGTSNPNLYWYRQAAGRGLQLLFYSVGIGQISSEVPQNLSASRPQDRQFILSSKKLLLSDSGFYLCAWEGGGGYGYTFGSGTRLTVV.

The chain joins TRBV7-2 to TRBJ1-5; D is undetermined. This CDR3 contains 17 residues. Germline V gene data show CDR1 as SGHTA and CDR2 as FQGNSA. V lost 1 base and J 0 bases, leaving 13 bases between the germline ends. DNA of the CDR3: TGTGCCAGCAGCTTAGATTCAGACCTTCTTAGCAATCAGCCCCAGCATTTT. Its protein product is CASSLDSDLLSNQPQHF.

This clone was observed a single time. This chain connects TRBV7-9 to TRBJ2-3; 10 nucleotides agree with TRBD1. The CDR3 length is 17 residues. The germline V gene encodes CDR1 SEHNR and CDR2 FQNEAQ (reference sequence). Unmatched junction bases numbered 4, after V lost 0 bases and J lost 1 base. The CDR3: CASSLATDRGRTDTQYF. For the CDR3, the DNA is TGTGCCAGCAGCTTAGCCACCGACAGGGGGCGCACAGATACGCAGTATTTT.

This clone was seen just once. The CDR3 is CAWTLLQGNSNTEAFF. CDR3 bases: TGTGCCTGGACCCTGTTACAGGGTAACTCGAACACTGAAGCTTTCTTT. The chain uses TRBV30 and TRBJ1-1, with a weak D call TRBD1 (6 bases). Trimming removed 4 bases at V and 1 base at J, with 19 bases between. Per the germline V gene, CDR1 is GTSNPN and CDR2 is SVGIG (reference sequence). This CDR3 is 16 amino acids long.

This sequence joins TRBV6-5 and TRBJ1-1, with 7 bases identical to TRBD1. The CDR3 runs to 14 residues. Germline V gene sequence: CDR1 MNHEY, CDR2 SVGAGI. J lost 6 bases, V lost 4 bases, and 8 bases had no gene match. CDR3 residues: CASSFQDRAPEAFF. CDR3 coding DNA: TGTGCCAGCAGTTTTCAAGACAGGGCCCCTGAAGCTTTCTTT.

The chain employs TRBV24-1 and TRBJ2-5; D possibly corresponds to TRBD2 (7 bases). The germline V gene encodes CDR1 KGHDR and CDR2 SFDVKD. This CDR3 is 16 amino acids long. V lost 3 bases to trimming and J lost 2 bases, with 15 bases between them. DNA for the CDR3: TGTGCCACCAGTGATCATAGGCGGGGGCGGCAAGAGACCCAGTACTTC. Translation gives CATSDHRRGRQETQYF.

J is TRBJ1-1 and V is TRBV6-2 or TRBV6-3; D unresolved. CDR1 is MNHEY and CDR2 is SVGEGT in the germline V gene. Trimming stripped 5 bases from V and 3 bases from J, with 4 bases between. The CDR3 loop spans 11 amino acids. The CDR3 sequence: CASSLYTEAFF. The CDR3 coding sequence is TGTGCCAGCAGTCTCTACACTGAAGCTTTCTTT.

This clone was detected only once. V is TRBV7-2 and J is TRBJ1-2; TRBD1 is a possible D gene (5 bases). The germline V and J ends were trimmed by 3 bases and 7 bases, with 12 bases remaining between them. This CDR3 comprises 13 residues. CDR1 and CDR2 (germline): SGHTA, FQGNSA. The CDR3 nucleotides read TGTGCCAGCAGCTTGGACGAGAGGGGTGGCTACACCTTC. It specifies CASSLDERGGYTF.

This clone was seen many times. The chain uses TRBV6-6 and TRBJ2-7; 8 positions match TRBD2. Per the germline V gene, CDR1 is MNHNY and CDR2 is SVGAGI (reference sequence). J lost 2 bases, V lost 4 bases, and 7 bases had no gene match. The CDR3 sequence is 15 residues long. The CDR3 coding sequence is TGTGCCAGCAGTTCCGCGGGAGGAGGAACCTACGAGCAGTACTTC. Amino acids: CASSSAGGGTYEQYF.

This chain joins TRBV7-3 and TRBJ2-3; D might be TRBD1 (5 bases). Trimming removed 1 base from V and 3 bases from J, with 11 bases in between. Germline CDR1 and CDR2: SGHTA and FQGTGA. This CDR3 contains 15 residues. The CDR3 DNA sequence: TGTGCCAGCAGCTTAAGATCGACAGCTACAGATACGCAGTATTTT. Translated, it gives CASSLRSTATDTQYF.

The V call is TRBV2, the J call TRBJ1-5; TRBD1 agrees at 8 bases. This CDR3 has 14 residues. V dropped 7 bases and J dropped 9; count of bases not matched to a gene: 11. Germline V gene data show CDR1 as SNHLY and CDR2 as FYNNEI. In DNA form, the CDR3 reads TGTGCCAGCAAGGAAGGGACAGGTGGAGGGCCCCAGCATTTT. Its protein is CASKEGTGGGPQHF.

The chain joins TRBV7-2 to TRBJ2-4, with TRBD2 matching 7 bases. Germline V gene lookup returns CDR1 SGHTA and CDR2 FQGNSA. V shed 5 bases, J shed 3 bases, and the junction held 16 bases outside the gene matches. CDR3 length: 18 amino acids. Written as DNA, the CDR3 is TGTGCCAGCAGCATACGACCCACCGGGGGGATAGGCAAAAACATTCAGTACTTC. Protein product: CASSIRPTGGIGKNIQYF.

The chain recombines TRBV28 with TRBJ2-5; no firm D call. V shed 2 bases and J shed 2 bases, with 6 bases lying between them. Germline V lookup: CDR1 MDHEN, CDR2 SYDVKM. This CDR3 has 13 amino acids. The CDR3 nucleotides are TGTGCCAGCAGTTTAGCAGAACAAGAGACCCAGTACTTC. Translated, it gives CASSLAEQETQYF. The variable domain in full, completed from reference TRBV28 and TRBJ2-5, reads DVKVTQSSRYLVKRTGEKVFLECVQDMDHENMFWYRQDPGLGLRLIYFSYDVKMKEKGDIPEGYSVSREKKERFSLILESASTNQTSMYLCASSLAEQETQYFGPGTRLLVL.

As regards this clone: Within the sample, other DNA sequences also encode this same CDR3. The chain combines TRBV7-3 with TRBJ2-1; D is tentatively TRBD1 or TRBD2 (5 bases each). V dropped 4 bases and J dropped 6 bases, with 10 bases sitting between them. Germline lookup yields CDR1 SGHTA and CDR2 FQGTGA. The CDR3 consists of 13 residues. CDR3 DNA sequence: TGTGCCAGCAGCTCTACTAGGGGCAATGAGCAGTTCTTC. Translated, it gives CASSSTRGNEQFF.

The chain links TRBV7-3 to TRBJ2-3; the D gene is possibly TRBD2 (5 bases). Germline V gene sequence: CDR1 SGHTA, CDR2 FQGTGA. V was clipped by 4 bases and J by 3 bases, with 11 bases between them. The length of the CDR3 is 14 residues. CDR3 in DNA: TGTGCCAGCAGCTCCCTAGGAGGTACAGATACGCAGTATTTT. Translating it yields CASSSLGGTDTQYF.

This clone was seen once. The rearrangement uses TRBV5-4 and TRBJ2-5, with a tentative D call TRBD2 (7 bases). The CDR3 covers 15 residues. The V end was cut by 4 bases, the J end by 4 bases, with 17 bases between. Germline loops: CDR1 SGHNT, CDR2 YYREEE (reference sequence). The DNA of the CDR3 is TGTGCCAGCAGCCCCTACTCGAGGGGGGGAGAGACCCAGTACTTC. Its protein product is CASSPYSRGGETQYF.

The chain joins TRBV6-1 to TRBJ2-3; a weak D match, TRBD2 (6 bases). Trimming stripped 4 bases from V and 2 bases from J, with 19 bases between. In germline, CDR1 is MNHNS, CDR2 SASEGT. CDR3 length: 17 residues. The DNA for the CDR3 is TGTGCCAGCAGTGCTGGATTCGGGGGTAGGAACACAGATACGCAGTATTTT. Protein sequence: CASSAGFGGRNTDTQYF.

In this sample, this clone turned up a few times. The V call is TRBV7-9, the J call TRBJ2-1; no firm D call. The germline V gene has CDR1 SEHNR and CDR2 FQNEAQ (reference sequence). This CDR3 is built from 16 residues. Trimming stripped 5 bases from V and 9 bases from J, with 23 bases between. The CDR3 nucleotides are TGTGCCAGCAGCCCCGGATCCTTGACTCCCGGCGGTGAGCAGTTCTTC. Translation: CASSPGSLTPGGEQFF.

This clone was counted a single time. The chain joins TRBV5-1 to TRBJ1-2, with 8 bases aligning to TRBD1. Trimming cost V 2 bases and J 4 bases; bases outside gene matches: 10. CDR1 and CDR2 from the germline V gene are SGHRS and YFSETQ. The CDR3 is 16 amino acids. This CDR3 is CASSLFGQGLFYGYTF. As DNA, the CDR3 is TGCGCCAGCAGCTTATTTGGACAGGGTTTGTTCTATGGCTACACCTTC.

The chain is built from TRBV7-8 and TRBJ2-1; TRBD2 is a possible D gene (6 bases). The germline gives CDR1 SGHVS, CDR2 FQNEAQ. The V gene lost 7 bases and the J gene lost 4 bases, with 17 bases spanning the gap. The CDR3 sequence is 15 residues long. DNA of the CDR3: TGTGCCAGCACCAAATGGGGGGAGGAGTACAATGAGCAGTTCTTC. Encoded protein: CASTKWGEEYNEQFF.

The chain recombines TRBV5-1 with TRBJ1-4, with 9 bases matching TRBD1. Per germline, CDR1 SGHRS and CDR2 YFSETQ. The CDR3 runs 15 residues. Trimming took 3 bases from V and 3 from J; bases not matched to a gene: 3. The CDR3 is CASSSGQGSNEKLFF. In DNA, the CDR3 is TGCGCCAGCAGCTCCGGACAGGGGTCTAATGAAAAACTGTTTTTT.

The J gene is TRBJ2-2, the V gene TRBV3-1 (or the pseudogene TRBV3-2); D not certain. The CDR3 totals 15 residues. Per germline, CDR1 LGHDT and CDR2 YNNKEL (reference sequence). V shed 0 bases and J shed 2 bases, with 7 bases lying between them. CDR3 protein: CASSQESHNTGELFF. CDR3 in DNA: TGTGCCAGCAGCCAAGAGAGTCACAACACCGGGGAGCTGTTTTTT.

The chain employs TRBV2 and TRBJ1-4, with D perhaps matching TRBD1 (5 bases). V lost 5 bases to trimming and J lost 5 bases, with 9 bases between them. The CDR3 is 13 residues long. The germline CDR1 and CDR2 sequences are SNHLY and FYNNEI. CDR3 sequence: CASSSGTNEKLFF. CDR3 DNA: TGTGCCAGCAGTTCTGGGACGAATGAAAAACTGTTTTTT.

The J gene is TRBJ2-3, the V gene TRBV11-2; TRBD2 agrees at 8 bases. Trimming took 4 bases from V and 0 from J; bases not matched to a gene: 12. Per germline, CDR1 SGHAT and CDR2 FQNNGV. This CDR3 has 18 amino acids. The CDR3 nucleotides read TGTGCCAGCAGCTGGGTTCTGTCTAGCGGGCGCAGCACAGATACGCAGTATTTT. Its translation is CASSWVLSSGRSTDTQYF.

This chain links TRBV3-1 (or the pseudogene TRBV3-2) with TRBJ2-5, with 7 bases fitting TRBD1. The CDR3 extends over 16 amino acids. CDR1 and CDR2 (germline): LGHDT, YNNKEL (reference sequence). V lost 4 bases, J lost 4 bases, and 12 bases stayed unmatched. The chain's CDR3 is CASSLDPDRDTETQYF. The DNA for the CDR3 is TGTGCCAGCAGCCTCGATCCCGACAGGGACACAGAGACCCAGTACTTC.

This clone was detected only a few times. CDR3 protein: CASSTRGTGTEKLFF. CDR3 coding DNA: TGTGCCAGCAGCACTAGGGGGACAGGGACTGAAAAACTGTTTTTT. The chain links TRBV9 to TRBJ1-4; 9 bases line up with TRBD1. CDR3 length: 15 amino acids. Germline V lookup: CDR1 SGDLS, CDR2 YYNGEE. Trimming cost V 4 bases and J 7 bases; bases outside gene matches: 8.